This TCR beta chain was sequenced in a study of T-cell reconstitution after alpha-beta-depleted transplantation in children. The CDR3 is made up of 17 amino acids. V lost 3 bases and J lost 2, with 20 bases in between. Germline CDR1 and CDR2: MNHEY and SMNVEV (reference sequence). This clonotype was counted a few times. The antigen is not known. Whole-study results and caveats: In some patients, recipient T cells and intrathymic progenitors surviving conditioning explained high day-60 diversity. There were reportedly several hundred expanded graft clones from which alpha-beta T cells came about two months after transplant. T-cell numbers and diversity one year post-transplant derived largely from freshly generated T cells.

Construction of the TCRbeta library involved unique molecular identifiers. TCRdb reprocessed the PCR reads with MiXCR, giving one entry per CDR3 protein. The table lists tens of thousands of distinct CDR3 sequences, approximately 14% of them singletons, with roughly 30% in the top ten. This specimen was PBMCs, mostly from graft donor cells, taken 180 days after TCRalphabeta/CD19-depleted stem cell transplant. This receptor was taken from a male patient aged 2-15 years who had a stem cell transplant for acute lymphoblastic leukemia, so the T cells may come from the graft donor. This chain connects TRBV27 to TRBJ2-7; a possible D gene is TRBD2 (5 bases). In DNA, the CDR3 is TGTGCCAGCAGTTTCAAAAAGCATGGAGCGGCAACCTACGAGCAGTACTTC. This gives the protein CASSFKKHGAATYEQYF.